The 26 T cell receptor beta chains given below trace back to one sample, sequenced in a study of blood T cell repertoires in COVID-19. Profiled with immunoSEQ multiplex PCR; TCRdb holds only in-frame clones, not every one. Here the sample spans 150,000 to 200,000 clones, about 89% being singletons. Sample: peripheral blood. Source of these receptors: a man aged 35 to 55 with active or convalescent COVID-19.

The chain has TRBV4-3 and TRBJ2-2; no clear D gene. The CDR3 is 16 amino acids. Germline CDR1 reads LGHNA; CDR2 reads YSLEER. V lost 0 bases, J lost 1 base, and 9 bases lay in between. The CDR3 DNA reads as TGCGCCAGCAGCCAAGATCCCCCACAGAACACCGGGGAGCTGTTTTTT. Amino acids: CASSQDPPQNTGELFF.

The chain carries TRBV24-1 and TRBJ1-1; 10 positions agree with TRBD1. This CDR3 is 19 amino acids long. The V segment lost 4 bases and the J segment 1 base; nucleotides outside the gene matches: 14. Per the germline V gene, CDR1 is KGHDR and CDR2 is SFDVKD. CDR3 in DNA: TGTGCCACCAGTGACCGGGACAGGGGTTGGTTGGTTAAGAACACTGAAGCTTTCTTT. It encodes CATSDRDRGWLVKNTEAFF.

CDR3 in DNA: TGTGCCAGCAGCCGGGACATCCACGAGCAGTACTTC. It is translated as CASSRDIHEQYF. The V and J genes are TRBV6-2 or TRBV6-3 and TRBJ2-7, with D perhaps TRBD1 (6 bases). Germline V gene data show CDR1 as MNHEY and CDR2 as SVGEGT. The CDR3 runs to 12 residues. Trimming cost V 6 bases and J 5 bases, with 11 bases left between them.

The chain carries TRBV30 and TRBJ1-1, with 8 bases that match TRBD1. This CDR3 is built from 13 residues. Germline CDR1 and CDR2: GTSNPN and SVGIG (reference sequence). V lost 5 bases, J lost 4 bases, and 6 bases stayed unmatched. CDR3 amino acids: CAWAQDRATEAFF. For the CDR3, the DNA is TGTGCCTGGGCCCAGGACAGGGCCACTGAAGCTTTCTTT. Combining the CDR3 with reference TRBV30 and TRBJ1-1 gives the whole variable domain SQTIHQWPATLVQPVGSPLSLECTVEGTSNPNLYWYRQAAGRGLQLLFYSVGIGQISSEVPQNLSASRPQDRQFILSSKKLLLSDSGFYLCAWAQDRATEAFFGQGTRLTVV.

The chain has TRBV3-1 (or the pseudogene TRBV3-2) and TRBJ1-1, with 8 positions matching TRBD1. The ends lost 4 bases at V and 5 bases at J; junction bases unmatched: 6. CDR3 length equals 14 residues. Per the germline V gene, CDR1 is LGHDT and CDR2 is YNNKEL (reference sequence). The chain's CDR3 is CASSLGTGPTEAFF. CDR3 sequence (DNA): TGTGCCAGCAGCCTCGGGACAGGACCAACTGAAGCTTTCTTT.

The CDR3 loop is CASSTGQGSGNTIYF. In nucleotides, the CDR3 is TGTGCCAGCAGCACTGGGCAGGGATCGGGAAACACCATATATTTT. J is TRBJ1-3 and V is TRBV9; D is perhaps TRBD1 (5 bases). From germline, CDR1 is SGDLS and CDR2 YYNGEE. The CDR3 runs 15 residues. The ends were cut back, 4 bases at V and 4 bases at J, with 15 bases in the middle.

The chain couples TRBV5-1 to TRBJ1-6; D unclear. From germline, CDR1 is SGHRS and CDR2 YFSETQ. The CDR3 sequence is 18 residues long. The V gene lost 0 bases and the J gene lost 0 bases, with 13 bases spanning the gap. The CDR3 region is CASSLEGKGSSYNSPLHF. The CDR3 DNA is TGCGCCAGCAGCTTGGAAGGTAAAGGGAGCTCCTATAATTCACCCCTCCACTTT.

This clone occurred once. The genes are TRBV5-1 and TRBJ1-2, with 7 nucleotides matching TRBD1. Germline CDR1 is SGHRS and CDR2 is YFSETQ. The V and J ends lost 0 bases and 4 bases, in that order; junction bases with no gene match: 3. The CDR3 contains 14 residues. DNA of the CDR3: TGCGCCAGCAGCTTGGGGAGGGGGCTCTATGGCTACACCTTC. Amino acid sequence: CASSLGRGLYGYTF.

The V and J genes are TRBV6-5 and TRBJ1-2, with D uncertain. V was clipped by 3 bases and J by 8 bases, with 16 bases between them. Germline CDR1 is MNHEY and CDR2 is SVGAGI. This CDR3 is 14 amino acids long. CDR3 sequence reads: CASSYHIAYLGYTF. The CDR3 region has the DNA TGTGCCAGCAGTTATCATATCGCGTATCTAGGCTACACCTTC.

This chain connects TRBV7-9 to TRBJ2-2; 9 bases map to TRBD1. The CDR3 consists of 15 residues. The V gene end was trimmed by 5 bases and the J gene end by 7 bases; junction bases not matched to a gene: 8. The germline CDR1 and CDR2 sequences are SEHNR and FQNEAQ (reference sequence). Here the CDR3 reads CASSPWTGVIGELFF. The CDR3 bases are TGTGCCAGCAGCCCCTGGACAGGGGTGATCGGGGAGCTGTTTTTT.

The J gene is TRBJ2-7, the V gene TRBV19; D is ambiguous. There are 16 residues in the CDR3. The germline gives CDR1 LNHDA, CDR2 SQIVND (reference sequence). V lost 2 bases, J lost 2 bases, and 16 bases lay in between. The CDR3 reads CASSISSGPIPYEQYF. The CDR3 DNA follows: TGTGCCAGTAGTATAAGCTCAGGCCCCATTCCCTACGAGCAGTACTTC.

This chain uses TRBV11-2 with TRBJ2-2; D might be TRBD2 (5 bases). This CDR3 comprises 15 residues. CDR1 SGHAT and CDR2 FQNNGV come from the germline V gene. V dropped 6 bases and J dropped 5 bases, with 16 bases sitting between them. CDR3 sequence reads: CASRAGSGGTGELFF. The CDR3 DNA reads as TGTGCCAGCAGGGCTGGGAGCGGCGGGACCGGGGAGCTGTTTTTT.

The gene calls are TRBV11-1 and TRBJ2-2; 9 bases agree with TRBD1. This CDR3 comprises 16 residues. V gave up 7 bases and J gave up 4 bases; unmatched junction bases: 10. CDR1 is SGHAT, CDR2 FQDESV, per germline (reference sequence). Here the CDR3 reads CASTPGQGASTGELFF. In DNA, the CDR3 is TGTGCCAGCACCCCGGGACAGGGCGCCAGCACCGGGGAGCTGTTTTTT.

The chain joins TRBV6-5 to TRBJ2-7, with 12 bases fitting TRBD2. This CDR3 spans 15 amino acids. Germline V gene lookup returns CDR1 MNHEY and CDR2 SVGAGI. Trimming removed 5 bases from V and 2 bases from J; junction bases left unmatched: 4. CDR3 nucleotides: TGTGCCAGCAGTACTACTAGCGGGGGGACCTACGAGCAGTACTTC. As protein: CASSTTSGGTYEQYF.

The chain combines TRBV6-6 with TRBJ2-1; 8 bases match TRBD2. V trimming: 6 bases; J trimming: 9 bases; junction bases outside the gene matches: 10. The CDR3 is 14 amino acids. Germline loops: CDR1 MNHNY, CDR2 SVGAGI (reference sequence). CDR3 bases: TGTGCCAGCAGCTTGTACGGGGGGGAAGGTGAGCAGTTCTTC. This gives the protein CASSLYGGEGEQFF.

V gene TRBV4-2 combines with J gene TRBJ1-4, with D uncertain. The CDR3 has 15 residues. V dropped 0 bases and J dropped 5 bases, with 10 bases sitting between them. Germline lookup yields CDR1 LGHNA and CDR2 YNFKEQ. The CDR3 region has the DNA TGTGCCAGCAGCCAAGATTACGGAGGGAATGAAAAACTGTTTTTT. Protein: CASSQDYGGNEKLFF.

A few counts support this clone. The chain joins TRBV6-2 or TRBV6-3 to TRBJ1-5; no firm D call. V dropped 5 bases and J dropped 2 bases, with 19 bases sitting between them. This CDR3 has 17 residues. CDR1 MNHEY and CDR2 SVGEGT come from the germline V gene. CDR3 in DNA: TGTGCCAGCAGTACCCGCCGAGCCCCCGGAGGCAATCAGCCCCAGCATTTT. Translated: CASSTRRAPGGNQPQHF.

The chain employs TRBV2 and TRBJ1-2; 7 nucleotides agree with TRBD1. The germline V gene has CDR1 SNHLY and CDR2 FYNNEI. The CDR3 loop spans 11 amino acids. J gave up 8 bases and V 11 bases, and 8 bases lay outside the gene matches. The CDR3, as DNA: TGTGCCGGAGACAGGGCAAAAGGCTACACCTTC. This codes for CAGDRAKGYTF.

The rearrangement uses TRBV3-1 (or the pseudogene TRBV3-2) and TRBJ2-1; maybe TRBD2 (5 bases). V gave up 2 bases and J gave up 10 bases, with 15 bases separating them. Germline CDR1 LGHDT, CDR2 YNNKEL (reference sequence). The CDR3 length is 14 residues. CDR3 in DNA: TGTGCCAGCAGCCAAAGCCAGGCAGGAGGCGAGCAGTTCTTC. Residues: CASSQSQAGGEQFF.

The V gene is TRBV3-1 (or the pseudogene TRBV3-2), the J gene TRBJ2-2, with TRBD2 identical over 11 bases. Germline CDR1 is LGHDT and CDR2 is YNNKEL (reference sequence). The V gene end was trimmed by 4 bases and the J gene end by 5 bases; junction bases not matched to a gene: 9. The CDR3 contains 17 residues. The CDR3 DNA reads TGTGCCAGCAGCCCCGGGGGGACTAGCGGAGGTACCGGGGAGCTGTTTTTT. Protein: CASSPGGTSGGTGELFF.

The rearrangement uses TRBV10-1 and TRBJ1-1; a weak D match, TRBD1 (5 bases). The CDR3 covers 14 residues. The V gene lost 5 bases and the J gene lost 0 bases, with 10 bases spanning the gap. CDR1 WNHNN and CDR2 SYGVQD come from the germline V gene (reference sequence). CDR3 nucleotide sequence: TGCGCCAGCAGTCCATCAGGGATGAACACTGAAGCTTTCTTT. This gives the protein CASSPSGMNTEAFF.

This rearrangement joins TRBV30 to TRBJ2-3; tentative D call: TRBD2 (6 bases). Germline values: CDR1 GTSNPN, CDR2 SVGIG (reference sequence). V was clipped by 0 bases and J by 6 bases, with 13 bases between them. The CDR3 is made up of 14 amino acids. The CDR3 sequence is CAWSVGGNWDTQYF. The CDR3 coding sequence is TGTGCCTGGAGTGTTGGGGGGAATTGGGATACGCAGTATTTT. Full variable domain (missing parts from reference TRBV30 and TRBJ2-3): SQTIHQWPATLVQPVGSPLSLECTVEGTSNPNLYWYRQAAGRGLQLLFYSVGIGQISSEVPQNLSASRPQDRQFILSSKKLLLSDSGFYLCAWSVGGNWDTQYFGPGTRLTVL.

This chain links TRBV27 with TRBJ2-3; 8 bases align to TRBD1. Germline lookup yields CDR1 MNHEY and CDR2 SMNVEV (reference sequence). CDR3 length: 16 amino acids. With V trimmed by 3 bases and J by 5 bases, 10 bases remained unmatched. The CDR3, as DNA: TGTGCCAGCAGTTTGACCGGGACAGGACTGGGAGATACGCAGTATTTT. Its translation: CASSLTGTGLGDTQYF.

The chain recombines TRBV5-4 with TRBJ2-7; the D is unclear. The CDR3 has 15 amino acids. CDR1 is SGHNT and CDR2 is YYREEE in the germline V gene (reference sequence). The V and J ends lost 4 bases and 0 bases respectively, with 14 bases between them. In DNA form, the CDR3 reads TGTGCCAGCAGCCCCGACGGATCTAGCTCCTACGAGCAGTACTTC. Its protein product is CASSPDGSSSYEQYF.

V is TRBV4-2 and J is TRBJ2-7, with 8 positions matching TRBD2. V shed 0 bases and J 2 bases; nucleotides not matched to a gene: 9. The germline V gene has CDR1 LGHNA and CDR2 YNFKEQ. CDR3 size: 17 residues. The CDR3 DNA reads as TGTGCCAGCAGCCAAGAATTTTTGGCGGGGGGTACCTACGAGCAGTACTTC. Protein: CASSQEFLAGGTYEQYF.

This chain uses TRBV11-2 with TRBJ1-2; D is undetermined. The CDR3 runs 14 residues. V was clipped by 2 bases and J by 0 bases, with 7 bases between them. Germline V gene sequence: CDR1 SGHAT, CDR2 FQNNGV. CDR3 amino acids: CASSLTDSNYGYTF. Here the CDR3 DNA reads TGTGCCAGCAGCTTAACAGATTCTAACTATGGCTACACCTTC.